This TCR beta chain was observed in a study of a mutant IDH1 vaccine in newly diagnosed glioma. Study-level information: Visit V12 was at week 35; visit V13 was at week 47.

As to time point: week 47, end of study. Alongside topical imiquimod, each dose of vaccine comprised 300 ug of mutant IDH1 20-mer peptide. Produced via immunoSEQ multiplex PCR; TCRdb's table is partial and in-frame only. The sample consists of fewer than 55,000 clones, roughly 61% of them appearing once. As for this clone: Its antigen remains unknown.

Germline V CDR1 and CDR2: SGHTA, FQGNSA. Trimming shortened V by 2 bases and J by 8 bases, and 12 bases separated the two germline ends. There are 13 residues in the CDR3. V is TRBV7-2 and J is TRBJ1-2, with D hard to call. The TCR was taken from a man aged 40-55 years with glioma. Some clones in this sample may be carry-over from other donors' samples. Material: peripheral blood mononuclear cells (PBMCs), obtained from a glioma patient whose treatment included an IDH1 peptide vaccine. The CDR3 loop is CASSLSWHLGYTF. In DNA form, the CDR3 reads TGTGCCAGCAGCTTATCGTGGCATTTGGGCTACACCTTC.